This TCR beta chain emerged from a study of PD-1 blockade in classical Hodgkin lymphoma. Overall study context: On a schedule of every 2 weeks, patients received nivolumab 3 mg/kg intravenously.

Clones were sequenced by immunoSEQ multiplex PCR, and TCRdb holds only the in-frame ones, with some missing. The repertoire holds roughly 25,000 clones, with over 60% as singletons. This clone has only a few counts. Antigen: not known. The study's findings and limits: The study reported lower baseline TCR diversity in newly diagnosed patients than in healthy donors.

With no exception, relapse followed autologous stem cell transplantation in all patients, and brentuximab vedotin exposure varied. V lost 6 bases and J lost 6, with 18 bases in between. The CDR3 covers 15 residues. In germline, CDR1 is LNHDA, CDR2 SQIVND (reference sequence). The starting material was peripheral blood mononuclear cells (PBMCs), obtained before the second cycle of nivolumab. This chain uses TRBV19 with TRBJ1-5; D might be TRBD1 (6 bases). This receptor was identified in a human donor with classical Hodgkin lymphoma. The CDR3 spells CASRSTGIGGQPQHF. DNA of the CDR3: TGTGCCAGTAGATCTACAGGGATCGGTGGTCAGCCCCAGCATTTT.